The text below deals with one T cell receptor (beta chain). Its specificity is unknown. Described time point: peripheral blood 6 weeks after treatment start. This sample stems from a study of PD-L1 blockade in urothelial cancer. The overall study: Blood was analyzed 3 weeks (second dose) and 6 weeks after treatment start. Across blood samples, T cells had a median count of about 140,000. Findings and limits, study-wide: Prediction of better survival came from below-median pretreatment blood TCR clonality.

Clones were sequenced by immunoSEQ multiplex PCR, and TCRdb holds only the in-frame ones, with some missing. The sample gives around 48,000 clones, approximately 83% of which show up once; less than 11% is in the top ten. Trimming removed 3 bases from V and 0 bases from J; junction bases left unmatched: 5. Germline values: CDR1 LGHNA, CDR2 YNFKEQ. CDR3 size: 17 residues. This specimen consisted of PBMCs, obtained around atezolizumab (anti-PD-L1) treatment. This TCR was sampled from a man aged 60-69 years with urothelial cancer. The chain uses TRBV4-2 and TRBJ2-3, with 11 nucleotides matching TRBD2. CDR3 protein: CASSHQLAGGSTDTQYF. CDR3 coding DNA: TGTGCCAGCAGCCACCAATTAGCGGGGGGGAGCACAGATACGCAGTATTTT.